This T cell receptor (beta chain) comes out of a study of T cell responses to AZD1222 COVID-19 vaccine. General study points: After the peak T cell response, and only then, were repertoires sampled. Just a handful of AZD1222 recipients were seropositive at baseline. Donors skewed white British and female; clonal diversity was possibly underestimated. Increased Spike-specific TCR breadth and depth were observed after two AZD1222 doses.

The method was immunoSEQ multiplex PCR; TCRdb's version includes in-frame clones alone and lacks a portion of them. Of about 140,000 clones listed, about nine tenths are singletons. Note on this clone: Antigen unknown.

The germline V gene encodes CDR1 MRHNA and CDR2 SNTAGT. The junction had 3 bases not matched to a gene; V was cut back by 5 bases and J by 4 bases. The CDR3 covers 14 residues. The sample was peripheral blood, taken on day 0 of AZD1222 vaccination. The sequence was collected from an adult in good health. The V and J genes are TRBV6-4 and TRBJ1-5, with 9 positions matching TRBD1. The CDR3 region is CASSPDRGNQPQHF. For the CDR3, the DNA is TGTGCCAGCAGTCCGGACAGGGGTAATCAGCCCCAGCATTTT.